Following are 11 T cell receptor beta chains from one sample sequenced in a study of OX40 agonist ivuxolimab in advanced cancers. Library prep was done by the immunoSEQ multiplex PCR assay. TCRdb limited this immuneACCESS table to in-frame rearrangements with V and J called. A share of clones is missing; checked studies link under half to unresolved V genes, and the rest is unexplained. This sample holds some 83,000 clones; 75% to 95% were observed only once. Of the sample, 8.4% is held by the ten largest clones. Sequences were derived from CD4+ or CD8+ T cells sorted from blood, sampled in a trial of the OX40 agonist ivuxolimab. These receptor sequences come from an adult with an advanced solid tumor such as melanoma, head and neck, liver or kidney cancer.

The CDR3 loop is CASSPGGRLPPLHF. The CDR3 DNA follows: TGTGCCAGCAGCCCCGGGGGCAGGTTGCCACCCCTCCACTTT. This chain uses TRBV9 with TRBJ1-6, with D perhaps matching TRBD1 (6 bases). CDR1 is SGDLS and CDR2 is YYNGEE in the germline V gene. The CDR3 extends over 14 amino acids. The germline V and J ends were trimmed by 4 bases and 11 bases, with 16 bases remaining between them.

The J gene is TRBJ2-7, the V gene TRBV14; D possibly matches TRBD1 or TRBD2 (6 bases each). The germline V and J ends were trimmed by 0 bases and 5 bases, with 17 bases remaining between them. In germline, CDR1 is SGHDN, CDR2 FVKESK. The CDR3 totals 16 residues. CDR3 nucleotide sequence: TGTGCCAGCAGCCAAGAGGTCTCGGGGGCTTGGGACGAGCAGTACTTC. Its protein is CASSQEVSGAWDEQYF.

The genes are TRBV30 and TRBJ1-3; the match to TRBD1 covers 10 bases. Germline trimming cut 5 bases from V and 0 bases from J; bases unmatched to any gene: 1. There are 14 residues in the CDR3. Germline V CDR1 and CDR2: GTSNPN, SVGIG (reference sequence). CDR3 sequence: CAWDRGLSGNTIYF. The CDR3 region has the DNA TGTGCCTGGGACAGGGGGCTCTCTGGAAACACCATATATTTT.

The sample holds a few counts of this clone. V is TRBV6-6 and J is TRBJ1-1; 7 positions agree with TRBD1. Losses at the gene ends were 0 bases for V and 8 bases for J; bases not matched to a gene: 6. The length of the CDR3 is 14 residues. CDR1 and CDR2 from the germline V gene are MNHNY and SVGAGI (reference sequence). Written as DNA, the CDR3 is TGTGCCAGCAGTTACTCCGAGGGACAGAGAGAAGCTTTCTTT. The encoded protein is CASSYSEGQREAFF.

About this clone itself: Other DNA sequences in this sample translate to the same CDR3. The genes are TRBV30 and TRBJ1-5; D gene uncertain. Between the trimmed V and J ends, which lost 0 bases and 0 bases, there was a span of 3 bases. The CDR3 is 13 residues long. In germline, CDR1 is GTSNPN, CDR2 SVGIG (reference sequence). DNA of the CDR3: TGTGCCTGGAGTGTCAGTAGCAATCAGCCCCAGCATTTT. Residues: CAWSVSSNQPQHF.

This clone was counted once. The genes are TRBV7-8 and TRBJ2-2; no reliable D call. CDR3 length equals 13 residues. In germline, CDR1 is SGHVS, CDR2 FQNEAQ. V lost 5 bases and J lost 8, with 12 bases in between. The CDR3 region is CASSPPNGGELFF. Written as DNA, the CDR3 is TGTGCCAGCAGCCCCCCTAACGGGGGGGAGCTGTTTTTT. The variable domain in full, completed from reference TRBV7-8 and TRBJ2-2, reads GAGVSQSPRYKVAKRGQDVALRCDPISGHVSLFWYQQALGQGPEFLTYFQNEAQLDKSGLPSDRFFAERPEGSVSTLKIQRTQQEDSAVYLCASSPPNGGELFFGEGSRLTVL.

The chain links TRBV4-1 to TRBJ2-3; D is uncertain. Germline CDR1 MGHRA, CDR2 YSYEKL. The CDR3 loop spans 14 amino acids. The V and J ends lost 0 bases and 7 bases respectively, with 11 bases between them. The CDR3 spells CASSQDLEIHTQYF. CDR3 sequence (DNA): TGCGCCAGCAGCCAAGATTTGGAAATCCATACGCAGTATTTT.

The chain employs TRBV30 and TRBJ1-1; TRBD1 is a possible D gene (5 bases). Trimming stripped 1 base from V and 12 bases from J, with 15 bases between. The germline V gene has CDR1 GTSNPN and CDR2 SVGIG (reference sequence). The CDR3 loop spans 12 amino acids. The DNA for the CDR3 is TGTGCCTGGAGTGCGTGGGACCGGCAGACTTTCTTT. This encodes CAWSAWDRQTFF.

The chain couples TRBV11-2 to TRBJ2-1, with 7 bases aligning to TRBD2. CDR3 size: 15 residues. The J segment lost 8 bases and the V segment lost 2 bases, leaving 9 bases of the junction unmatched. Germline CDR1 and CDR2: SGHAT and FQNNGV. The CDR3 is CASSLPAGVSDEQFF. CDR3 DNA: TGTGCCAGCAGCTTACCCGCGGGAGTGTCTGATGAGCAGTTCTTC.

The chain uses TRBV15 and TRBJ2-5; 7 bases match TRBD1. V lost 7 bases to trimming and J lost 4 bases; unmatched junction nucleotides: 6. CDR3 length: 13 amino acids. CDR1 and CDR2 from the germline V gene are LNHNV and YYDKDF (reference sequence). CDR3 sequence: CATMGDRAETQYF. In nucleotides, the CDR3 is TGTGCCACCATGGGAGACAGGGCAGAGACCCAGTACTTC.

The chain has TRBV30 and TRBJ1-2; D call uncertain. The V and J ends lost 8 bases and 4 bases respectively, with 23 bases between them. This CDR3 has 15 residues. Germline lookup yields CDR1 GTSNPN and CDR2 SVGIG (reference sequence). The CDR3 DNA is TGTGCCGGGCCCCTCCAAAGTCCCAAGAGCTATGGCTACACCTTC. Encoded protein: CAGPLQSPKSYGYTF. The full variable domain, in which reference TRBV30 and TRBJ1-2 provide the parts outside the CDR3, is SQTIHQWPATLVQPVGSPLSLECTVEGTSNPNLYWYRQAAGRGLQLLFYSVGIGQISSEVPQNLSASRPQDRQFILSSKKLLLSDSGFYLCAGPLQSPKSYGYTFGSGTRLTVV.